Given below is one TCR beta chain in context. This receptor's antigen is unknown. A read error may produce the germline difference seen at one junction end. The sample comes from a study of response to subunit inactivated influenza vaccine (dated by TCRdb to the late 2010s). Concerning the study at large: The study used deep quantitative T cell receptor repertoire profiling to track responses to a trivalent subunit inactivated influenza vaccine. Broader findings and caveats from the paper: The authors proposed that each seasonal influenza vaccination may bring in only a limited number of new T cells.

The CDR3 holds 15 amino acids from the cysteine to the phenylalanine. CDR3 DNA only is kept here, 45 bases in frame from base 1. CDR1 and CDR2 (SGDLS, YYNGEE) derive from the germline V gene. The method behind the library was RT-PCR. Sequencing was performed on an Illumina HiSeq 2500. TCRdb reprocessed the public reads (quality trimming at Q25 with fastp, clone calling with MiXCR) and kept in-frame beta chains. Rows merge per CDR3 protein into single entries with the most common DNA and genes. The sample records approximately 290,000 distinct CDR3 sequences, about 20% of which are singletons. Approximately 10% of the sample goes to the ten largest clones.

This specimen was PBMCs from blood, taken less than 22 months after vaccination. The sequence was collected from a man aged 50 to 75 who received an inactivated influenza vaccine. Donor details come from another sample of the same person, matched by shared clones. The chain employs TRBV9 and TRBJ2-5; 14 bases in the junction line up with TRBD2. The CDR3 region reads CASSLGLAGEETQYF. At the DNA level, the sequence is TGTGCTAGCAGCTTGGGACTAGCGGGGGAAGAGACCCAGTACTTC.